What follows are 26 T cell receptor beta chains derived from one specimen sequenced in a study of cytomegalovirus exposure and HLA in healthy donors. The primer mix had 60 Vbeta and 13 Jbeta primers. This table comes from immunoSEQ multiplex PCR, and its TCRdb copy is limited to in-frame clones, with some not included. In the table there are roughly 280,000 clones, roughly 70% of which are singletons. The material sequenced was PBMCs. These TCRs come from a female donor in good health and CMV-seronegative.

J is TRBJ1-1 and V is TRBV5-4, with D perhaps TRBD1 (6 bases). Per the germline V gene, CDR1 is SGHNT and CDR2 is YYREEE (reference sequence). This CDR3 is built from 13 residues. The V gene lost 6 bases and the J gene lost 1 base, with 10 bases spanning the gap. This CDR3 is CASKGQPNTEAFF. As DNA, the CDR3 is TGTGCCAGCAAGGGACAACCGAACACTGAAGCTTTCTTT.

V is TRBV28 and J is TRBJ1-5; no clear D gene. The CDR3 loop spans 16 amino acids. Trimming took 6 bases from V and 5 from J, leaving 20 bases between them. Per germline, CDR1 MDHEN and CDR2 SYDVKM. Here the CDR3 DNA reads TGTGCCAGCAGCCTCGAGGTCCGGGGTCGGGATCAGCCCCAGCATTTT. Translating gives CASSLEVRGRDQPQHF. The full variable domain, its missing parts supplied by reference TRBV28 and TRBJ1-5, is DVKVTQSSRYLVKRTGEKVFLECVQDMDHENMFWYRQDPGLGLRLIYFSYDVKMKEKGDIPEGYSVSREKKERFSLILESASTNQTSMYLCASSLEVRGRDQPQHFGDGTRLSIL.

The V call is TRBV5-4, the J call TRBJ1-2, with TRBD1 matching over 9 bases. Germline lookup yields CDR1 SGHNT and CDR2 YYREEE (reference sequence). The V and J ends lost 5 bases and 6 bases, in that order; junction bases with no gene match: 11. The CDR3 extends over 15 amino acids. The CDR3 DNA reads as TGTGCCAGCAGGAGACAGGGACAGGGAGCGGATGGCTACACCTTC. Protein: CASRRQGQGADGYTF.

The J gene is TRBJ1-2, the V gene TRBV9; D remains ambiguous. Germline V gives CDR1 SGDLS, CDR2 YYNGEE. The ends were cut back, 0 bases at V and 13 bases at J, with 10 bases in the middle. This CDR3 spans 11 amino acids. The CDR3 spells CASSVGAGLTF. The CDR3 nucleotides read TGTGCCAGCAGCGTAGGGGCGGGTCTCACCTTC.

The rearrangement joins TRBV6-5 to TRBJ2-7, with 10 bases fitting TRBD2. The V gene's germline CDR1 is MNHEY and CDR2 SVGAGI. The CDR3 is made up of 15 amino acids. V shed 7 bases, J shed 4 bases, and the junction held 10 bases outside the gene matches. The CDR3 DNA reads TGTGCCAGCAAACGAGCGGGAGGGACAATTTACGAGCAGTACTTC. Residues: CASKRAGGTIYEQYF.

The genes are TRBV28 and TRBJ1-2; D is ambiguous. Trimming shortened V by 2 bases and J by 8 bases, and 12 bases separated the two germline ends. The germline CDR1 and CDR2 sequences are MDHEN and SYDVKM. The CDR3 length is 13 residues. For the CDR3, the DNA is TGTGCCAGCAGTTTAGCGGGTATGCAAGGCTACACCTTC. Translation: CASSLAGMQGYTF.

The chain couples TRBV6-4 to TRBJ2-3; maybe TRBD1 (6 bases). Germline-derived CDR1 and CDR2 are MRHNA and SNTAGT. V was clipped by 2 bases and J by 0 bases, with 12 bases between them. The CDR3 contains 16 residues. The CDR3 loop is CASSDRGIGSTDTQYF. The CDR3 coding sequence is TGTGCCAGCAGTGACAGGGGGATTGGAAGCACAGATACGCAGTATTTT.

In its sample, this clone was seen a few times. J is TRBJ2-7 and V is TRBV11-3, with 9 positions matching TRBD1. Germline loops: CDR1 SGHNT, CDR2 YENEEA. The trim removed 3 bases at V and 7 bases at J, leaving 4 bases unmatched. The CDR3 consists of 13 residues. The CDR3 nucleotides are TGTGCCAGCAGCTTCGGGACAGGGAAAGAGCAGTACTTC. This translates into CASSFGTGKEQYF.

To note about this clone: At one end, the junction sequence differs from germline, possibly due to a read error. This chain connects TRBV7-9 to TRBJ2-7; D unclear. The CDR3 contains 12 residues. Germline-derived CDR1 and CDR2 are SEHNR and FQNEAQ (reference sequence). CDR3 region: CSSSLDGYEQYF. The CDR3 DNA reads TGTTCCAGCAGCTTAGACGGCTACGAGCAGTACTTC.

The V call is TRBV28, the J call TRBJ2-1, with TRBD2 identical over 13 bases. The CDR3 has 15 amino acids. Trimming took 6 bases from V and 8 from J; bases not matched to a gene: 7. CDR1 and CDR2 (germline): MDHEN, SYDVKM. The DNA of the CDR3 is TGTGCCAGCAGGGCCGGGACTAGCGGGAACGATGAGCAGTTCTTC. Its translation is CASRAGTSGNDEQFF.

The chain couples TRBV12-5 to TRBJ2-7, with a weak D call TRBD1 (5 bases). CDR1 LGHNT and CDR2 FRNRAP come from the germline V gene. This CDR3 has 14 residues. Trimming removed 2 bases from V and 4 bases from J, with 12 bases in between. The CDR3 here is CASGLQGKGYEQYF. The CDR3 DNA follows: TGTGCTAGTGGTTTGCAGGGCAAGGGGTACGAGCAGTACTTC.

This chain uses TRBV7-9 with TRBJ2-3; D gene ambiguous. The CDR3 runs 15 residues. Germline CDR1 is SEHNR and CDR2 is FQNEAQ (reference sequence). Trimming took off 3 bases at V and 0 bases at J, with 10 bases between the two ends. CDR3 nucleotide sequence: TGTGCCAGCAGCTTGCTTACGACTAGCACAGATACGCAGTATTTT. It is translated as CASSLLTTSTDTQYF.

This chain connects TRBV9 to TRBJ1-2; 7 bases map to TRBD1. This CDR3 region has 14 residues. Germline V lookup: CDR1 SGDLS, CDR2 YYNGEE. V shed 3 bases, J shed 6 bases, and the junction held 8 bases outside the gene matches. The CDR3 is CASSDRAGGDGYTF. CDR3 coding DNA: TGTGCCAGCAGCGACCGTGCAGGGGGTGATGGCTACACCTTC.

This chain connects TRBV2 to TRBJ1-5; 9 bases fit TRBD1. V was pared by 6 bases and J by 2 bases, with 2 bases of the junction left unmatched. Germline values: CDR1 SNHLY, CDR2 FYNNEI. The CDR3 runs to 14 residues. The CDR3 is CASRDRGGNQPQHF. CDR3 bases: TGTGCCAGCAGGGACAGGGGCGGCAATCAGCCCCAGCATTTT.

The chain is built from TRBV6-5 and TRBJ2-7; D is possibly TRBD2 (5 bases). V was clipped by 7 bases and J by 6 bases, with 16 bases between them. Germline CDR1 reads MNHEY; CDR2 reads SVGAGI. The CDR3 is 13 residues long. The CDR3 loop is CASTDPLGVEQYF. The CDR3 DNA sequence: TGTGCCAGCACCGACCCACTAGGTGTCGAGCAGTACTTC.

The rearrangement joins TRBV12-5 to TRBJ1-2; TRBD1 matches at 7 bases. The germline CDR1 and CDR2 sequences are LGHNT and FRNRAP. The CDR3 is 13 amino acids. Trimming took 6 bases from V and 5 from J; bases not matched to a gene: 6. In DNA form, the CDR3 reads TGTGCTAGTGGCTTCGACAGGGATTATGGCTACACCTTC. Its protein product is CASGFDRDYGYTF.

This chain joins TRBV5-1 and TRBJ1-2; TRBD1 agrees at 9 bases. Trimming took 4 bases from V and 4 from J; bases not matched to a gene: 2. The germline CDR1 and CDR2 sequences are SGHRS and YFSETQ. The CDR3 has 13 residues. The CDR3 region is CASSPTGGYGYTF. The CDR3 coding sequence is TGCGCCAGCAGCCCGACAGGGGGCTATGGCTACACCTTC. Complete variable domain (other parts from reference TRBV5-1 and TRBJ1-2): KAGVTQTPRYLIKTRGQQVTLSCSPISGHRSVSWYQQTPGQGLQFLFEYFSETQRNKGNFPGRFSGRQFSNSRSEMNVSTLELGDSALYLCASSPTGGYGYTFGSGTRLTVV.

The chain joins TRBV19 to TRBJ1-5; D is perhaps TRBD1 (6 bases). The V and J ends lost 10 bases and 5 bases respectively, with 12 bases between them. This CDR3 has 12 residues. Germline V gene lookup returns CDR1 LNHDA and CDR2 SQIVND (reference sequence). The CDR3 region is CATTDSYQPQHF. The CDR3 coding sequence is TGTGCCACTACGGACAGCTATCAGCCCCAGCATTTT.

The chain has TRBV6-5 and TRBJ1-3; 9 bases agree with TRBD1. The germline V gene has CDR1 MNHEY and CDR2 SVGAGI. This CDR3 spans 15 amino acids. Unmatched junction bases numbered 6, after V lost 5 bases and J lost 4 bases. In DNA, the CDR3 is TGTGCCAGCAGTGGGGGACAGGGAGTCGGAAACACCATATATTTT. Protein product: CASSGGQGVGNTIYF.

The chain links TRBV15 to TRBJ1-4; no clear D. The CDR3 runs 17 residues. CDR1 LNHNV and CDR2 YYDKDF come from the germline V gene (reference sequence). V was pared by 5 bases and J by 2 bases, with 18 bases between. The CDR3 bases are TGTGCCACCAGCGGTAGAGCCGGGAGGGAGACTAATGAAAAACTGTTTTTT. Amino acid sequence: CATSGRAGRETNEKLFF. The full variable domain, completed using reference TRBV15 and TRBJ1-4, is DAMVIQNPRYQVTQFGKPVTLSCSQTLNHNVMYWYQQKSSQAPKLLFHYYDKDFNNEADTPDNFQSRRPNTSFCFLDIRSPGLGDTAMYLCATSGRAGRETNEKLFFGSGTQLSVL.

V gene TRBV5-1 combines with J gene TRBJ2-5, with 9 bases lining up with TRBD2. Germline V CDR1 and CDR2: SGHRS, YFSETQ. The V segment lost 0 bases and the J segment 5 bases; nucleotides outside the gene matches: 8. This CDR3 spans 16 amino acids. The CDR3 loop reads CASSLVGGRAVETQYF. The CDR3 DNA sequence: TGCGCCAGCAGCTTGGTGGGCGGGAGGGCCGTGGAGACCCAGTACTTC.

The J gene is TRBJ2-2, the V gene TRBV5-1; weak D call: TRBD2 (6 bases). Deletions cut 5 bases from V and 2 bases from J, with 10 bases between. CDR3 length equals 14 residues. In germline, CDR1 is SGHRS, CDR2 YFSETQ. The CDR3 protein is CASRQTSNTGELFF. The CDR3 DNA reads as TGCGCCAGCAGGCAGACTAGTAACACCGGGGAGCTGTTTTTT.

This chain uses TRBV7-9 with TRBJ2-7, with 10 bases fitting TRBD2. V gave up 5 bases and J gave up 5 bases; unmatched junction bases: 21. The CDR3 totals 19 residues. Germline CDR1 SEHNR, CDR2 FQNEAQ (reference sequence). The CDR3 here is CASSPGGLAGASTSNEQYF. The CDR3 DNA sequence: TGTGCCAGCAGCCCAGGGGGTCTAGCGGGGGCCTCTACGAGCAACGAGCAGTACTTC. Combining the CDR3 with reference TRBV7-9 and TRBJ2-7 gives the whole variable domain DTGVSQNPRHKITKRGQNVTFRCDPISEHNRLYWYRQTLGQGPEFLTYFQNEAQLEKSRLLSDRFSAERPKGSFSTLEIQRTEQGDSAMYLCASSPGGLAGASTSNEQYFGPGTRLTVT.

The chain recombines TRBV27 with TRBJ2-7; TRBD2 aligns across 8 bases. Germline V gene sequence: CDR1 MNHEY, CDR2 SMNVEV (reference sequence). V lost 6 bases, J lost 2 bases, and 15 bases stayed unmatched. The CDR3 consists of 17 residues. The CDR3: CASRAKTGLAGAYEQYF. The CDR3 DNA is TGTGCCAGCAGGGCTAAAACCGGGCTAGCGGGCGCCTACGAGCAGTACTTC.

The chain recombines TRBV6-1 with TRBJ2-1; 10 bases fit TRBD2. This CDR3 spans 15 amino acids. Germline CDR1 and CDR2: MNHNS and SASEGT. V dropped 5 bases and J dropped 8; count of bases not matched to a gene: 9. The CDR3 nucleotides are TGTGCCAGCAGTTCAGCTAGCGGGGGCGGGGATGAGCAGTTCTTC. Its translation: CASSSASGGGDEQFF.

The chain uses TRBV4-2 and TRBJ2-2; TRBD1 matches 7 bases. The CDR3 spans 17 residues. Trimming removed 3 bases from V and 10 bases from J; junction bases left unmatched: 17. CDR1 and CDR2 from the germline V gene are LGHNA and YNFKEQ. The CDR3 sequence: CASSQEGQVLGHPELFF. CDR3 bases: TGTGCCAGCAGCCAGGAAGGACAGGTCCTAGGACACCCGGAGCTGTTTTTT.